What follows are 24 T cell receptor beta chains derived from one specimen sequenced in a study of T cells in Graves' hyperthyroidism and ophthalmopathy. Amplification targeted TCR beta CDR3 regions from RNA transcripts. In the first-round RT-PCR of the TCR CDR3, the HTBI primer set was used. Each CDR3 protein gets one entry after TCRdb re-called the multiplex PCR reads with MiXCR. The table lists a few hundred thousand distinct CDR3 sequences, around 15% of them singletons. Sequenced: blood. Receptors were obtained from a woman aged 60-75 years with Graves' ophthalmopathy.

The V gene is TRBV6-5, the J gene TRBJ1-5; no reliable D call. V lost 4 bases, J lost 0 bases, and 7 bases lay in between. Germline-derived CDR1 and CDR2 are MNHEY and SVGAGI. The CDR3 is made up of 14 amino acids. CDR3 amino acids: CASSSINSNQPQHF. In nucleotides, the CDR3 is TGTGCCAGCAGTTCTATAAATAGCAATCAGCCCCAGCATTTT.

This clonotype was observed at least ten times. The rearrangement links TRBV2 to TRBJ2-7; D uncertain. The CDR3 spans 13 residues. The V gene lost 10 bases and the J gene lost 0 bases, with 13 bases spanning the gap. From germline, CDR1 is SNHLY and CDR2 FYNNEI. The CDR3 spells CATSQALSYEQYF. Written as DNA, the CDR3 is TGTGCCACCTCCCAAGCCCTCTCCTACGAGCAGTACTTC.

A few counts support this clonotype. This chain uses TRBV19 with TRBJ1-1; 9 positions agree with TRBD1. This CDR3 contains 15 residues. Germline-derived CDR1 and CDR2 are LNHDA and SQIVND (reference sequence). V lost 1 base, J lost 9 bases, and 9 bases stayed unmatched. Here the CDR3 reads CASSIVWTGAEKAFF. The CDR3 DNA reads as TGTGCCAGTAGTATAGTCTGGACAGGGGCGGAGAAAGCTTTCTTT.

This clonotype showed up many times. The chain recombines TRBV28 with TRBJ2-4; the D gene is possibly TRBD1 (7 bases). The CDR3 has 16 residues. V lost 6 bases and J 0 bases, leaving 15 bases between the germline ends. The germline V gene has CDR1 MDHEN and CDR2 SYDVKM. CDR3 in amino acids: CASSSYRGLAKNIQYF. The CDR3 DNA is TGTGCCAGCAGCTCGTACAGGGGACTAGCCAAAAACATTCAGTACTTC.

V gene TRBV9 combines with J gene TRBJ1-3, with 7 positions matching TRBD1. Germline-derived CDR1 and CDR2 are SGDLS and YYNGEE. V trimming: 4 bases; J trimming: 0 bases; junction bases outside the gene matches: 10. The CDR3 covers 17 residues. This chain's CDR3 is CASSPHAGGFSGNTIYF. In nucleotides, the CDR3 is TGTGCCAGCAGCCCCCATGCAGGGGGGTTCTCTGGAAACACCATATATTTT.

This clonotype was counted between two and nine times. The V call is TRBV11-2, the J call TRBJ1-4; D perhaps matches TRBD1 (6 bases). V lost 5 bases and J lost 8, with 15 bases in between. The CDR3 sequence is 14 residues long. Germline CDR1 reads SGHAT; CDR2 reads FQNNGV. CDR3 sequence reads: CASSRTGTGEKLFF. CDR3 nucleotide sequence: TGTGCCAGCAGCCGCACAGGGACGGGGGAAAAACTGTTTTTT.

In this sample, this clonotype turned up a few times. V and J are TRBV28 and TRBJ1-2; the D gene is possibly TRBD1 (6 bases). Germline V gene sequence: CDR1 MDHEN, CDR2 SYDVKM. Trimming pared 2 bases from V and 2 bases from J, leaving 18 bases between. The length of the CDR3 is 17 residues. CDR3: CASSLSGRGGKNYGYTF. CDR3 nucleotide sequence: TGTGCCAGCAGTTTAAGTGGCAGGGGAGGGAAAAACTATGGCTACACCTTC.

This clonotype was found many times. J is TRBJ2-1 and V is TRBV7-3; 13 nucleotides agree with TRBD2. There are 16 residues in the CDR3. Germline trimming cut 2 bases from V and 6 bases from J; bases unmatched to any gene: 4. CDR1 and CDR2 (germline): SGHTA, FQGTGA. The CDR3 loop is CASSLAGLAGLNEQFF. The CDR3 nucleotides are TGTGCCAGCAGCTTAGCGGGACTAGCGGGGCTCAATGAGCAGTTCTTC.

This clonotype came up many times. Here the CDR3 DNA reads TGTGCCAGCAGACTACTAGCGGGAGGGCCGAATGAGCAGTTCTTC. Its protein is CASRLLAGGPNEQFF. The chain joins TRBV12-3 or TRBV12-4 to TRBJ2-1; 13 nucleotides agree with TRBD2. Unmatched junction bases numbered 6, after V lost 6 bases and J lost 7 bases. CDR3 size: 15 residues.

This clonotype was seen at least ten times. This sequence joins TRBV5-1 and TRBJ2-7; unclear D gene. Trimming left V 3 bases short and J 5 bases short, with 15 bases between. The CDR3 is 14 residues long. Germline values: CDR1 SGHRS, CDR2 YFSETQ. The CDR3 reads CASSSGSSANEQYF. CDR3 nucleotide sequence: TGCGCCAGCAGCTCTGGTAGTTCGGCGAACGAGCAGTACTTC.

This clonotype was recorded many times. The chain carries TRBV6-6 and TRBJ2-7; D ambiguous. Germline V lookup: CDR1 MNHNY, CDR2 SVGAGI (reference sequence). The CDR3 sequence is 13 residues long. Trimming removed 0 bases from V and 2 bases from J, with 5 bases in between. The CDR3 protein is CASSYSNAYEQYF. In nucleotides, the CDR3 is TGTGCCAGCAGTTACTCGAATGCCTACGAGCAGTACTTC.

The CDR3 loop is CATSDRHNTEAFF. CDR3 nucleotide sequence: TGTGCCACCAGTGATCGACACAACACTGAAGCTTTCTTT. The gene calls are TRBV24-1 and TRBJ1-1; no reliable D call. This CDR3 region has 13 residues. Germline CDR1 and CDR2: KGHDR and SFDVKD. V shed 3 bases and J shed 2 bases, with 6 bases lying between them.

This clonotype was recorded at least ten times. This chain links TRBV5-8 with TRBJ2-5; TRBD1 matches at 8 bases. The length of the CDR3 is 14 residues. The V gene end was trimmed by 3 bases and the J gene end by 4 bases; junction bases not matched to a gene: 5. Germline CDR1 SGHTS, CDR2 YDEGEE. The CDR3 loop is CASSSGGTPETQYF. The CDR3 DNA reads TGTGCCAGCAGCTCAGGGGGCACCCCAGAGACCCAGTACTTC. Variable domain in full (rest from reference TRBV5-8 and TRBJ2-5): EAGVTQSPTHLIKTRGQQATLRCSPISGHTSVYWYQQALGLGLQFLLWYDEGEERNRGNFPPRFSGRQFPNYSSELNVNALELEDSALYLCASSSGGTPETQYFGPGTRLLVL.

This clonotype was counted many times. J is TRBJ2-1 and V is TRBV10-3; no reliable D call. The ends were cut back, 8 bases at V and 2 bases at J, with 10 bases in the middle. Germline V gene sequence: CDR1 ENHRY, CDR2 SYGVKD. The CDR3 sequence is 13 residues long. The CDR3 DNA follows: TGTGCCATCCACGATTCGGCCTACAATGAGCAGTTCTTC. It translates to CAIHDSAYNEQFF.

This clonotype showed up just a few times. The chain has TRBV6-4 and TRBJ2-3; D is unclear. The ends were cut back, 0 bases at V and 3 bases at J, with 10 bases in the middle. This CDR3 is 15 amino acids long. Germline V lookup: CDR1 MRHNA, CDR2 SNTAGT. The CDR3 region is CASSDSHSETDTQYF. The CDR3 nucleotides read TGTGCCAGCAGTGACTCCCACAGTGAGACAGATACGCAGTATTTT.

This clonotype was seen ten or more times. The chain has TRBV6-1 and TRBJ1-1; D not certain. The germline CDR1 and CDR2 sequences are MNHNS and SASEGT. Trimming stripped 2 bases from V and 1 base from J, with 8 bases between. The CDR3 is 14 amino acids. In nucleotides, the CDR3 is TGTGCCAGCAGTGAATTTTCGGGGAACACTGAAGCTTTCTTT. Its protein product is CASSEFSGNTEAFF.

This clonotype was picked up many times. J is TRBJ2-3 and V is TRBV11-2; 8 bases agree with TRBD2. In germline, CDR1 is SGHAT, CDR2 FQNNGV. Trimming took 6 bases from V and 3 from J; bases not matched to a gene: 14. The CDR3 loop spans 17 amino acids. In DNA form, the CDR3 reads TGTGCCAGCAGTCAACGAGCCGACGGGGGGGCGACAGATACGCAGTATTTT. Translated: CASSQRADGGATDTQYF.

The count of this clonotype is one. This rearrangement joins TRBV16 to TRBJ2-7, with 7 nucleotides matching TRBD1. The CDR3 is 14 residues long. J gave up 3 bases and V 3 bases, and 5 bases lay outside the gene matches. The germline V gene has CDR1 KGHSY and CDR2 FQNENV. The CDR3 is CASSQWAGGYEQYF. As DNA, the CDR3 is TGTGCCAGCAGCCAGTGGGCAGGGGGCTACGAGCAGTACTTC.

About this clonotype itself: This sequence may be a read error, since a much larger clone differs from it by one base. The rearrangement uses TRBV5-5 and TRBJ1-6; tentative D call: TRBD1 (5 bases). CDR3 length: 13 residues. CDR1 SGHKS and CDR2 YYEKEE come from the germline V gene (reference sequence). Trimming left V 3 bases short and J 7 bases short, with 8 bases between. The CDR3 reads CASSYGHNSPLHF. The CDR3 nucleotides read TGTGCCAGCAGCTATGGACACAATTCACCCCTCCACTTT.

This clonotype appeared many times. This chain connects TRBV6-1 to TRBJ2-1, with D uncertain. The CDR3 length is 11 residues. Trimming took off 6 bases at V and 6 bases at J, with 6 bases between the two ends. CDR1 is MNHNS and CDR2 is SASEGT in the germline V gene. The CDR3 DNA reads TGTGCCAGCAGGTTCATCAATGAGCAGTTCTTC. This gives the protein CASRFINEQFF.

This clonotype has a count of ten or more. V usage is TRBV27 and J usage is TRBJ1-1, with a tentative D call TRBD1 (6 bases). V was shortened by 6 bases and J by 3 bases, with 14 bases between the two germline ends. Germline V gives CDR1 MNHEY, CDR2 SMNVEV (reference sequence). The CDR3 sequence is 14 residues long. The CDR3 sequence: CASSNDRRYTEAFF. Here the CDR3 DNA reads TGTGCCAGCAGCAACGACAGGAGATACACTGAAGCTTTCTTT.

This clonotype showed up many times. This chain uses TRBV2 with TRBJ1-1; D unclear. This CDR3 comprises 12 residues. Between the trimmed V and J ends, which lost 5 bases and 8 bases, there was a span of 12 bases. Per the germline V gene, CDR1 is SNHLY and CDR2 is FYNNEI. The DNA of the CDR3 is TGTGCCAGCAGTATACAACTTGCAGAAGCTTTCTTT. This encodes CASSIQLAEAFF.

As to this clonotype: The junction differs from germline at one of its ends, possibly a read error. The chain links TRBV5-1 to TRBJ1-3; no clear D. Per the germline V gene, CDR1 is SGHRS and CDR2 is YFSETQ. This CDR3 spans 14 amino acids. The CDR3 region has the DNA TGTGCCGGCAGCTTGGAGGGTTTTGGAAACACCATATATTTT. This encodes CAGSLEGFGNTIYF.

In its sample, this clonotype was seen many times. This rearrangement joins TRBV5-1 to TRBJ1-3, with a tentative D call TRBD1 (6 bases). The CDR3 has 16 amino acids. The germline CDR1 and CDR2 sequences are SGHRS and YFSETQ. Deletions cut 4 bases from V and 2 bases from J, with 16 bases between. CDR3 loop: CASSPTTGGPGNTIYF. In nucleotides, the CDR3 is TGCGCCAGCAGCCCAACGACAGGTGGGCCTGGAAACACCATATATTTT.